This TCR beta chain was profiled in a study of shared clonotypes between healthy human individuals. Assay: immunoSEQ multiplex PCR; the TCRdb copy retains only in-frame clones and omits some. The table lists about 2 million clones, about 95% of them singletons. Naive CD8 cells lacked CD45RO, underwent positive selection for CCR7 and left out terminally differentiated effector memory CD45RA+ cells. The donors, healthy adults who were HIV-negative, had experienced no recent acute infections or vaccinations. Donors, without exception, were Caucasian adults residing in Nashville, Tennessee. There are 16 residues in the CDR3. Trimming took 4 bases from V and 1 from J; bases not matched to a gene: 7. Germline V CDR1 and CDR2: SGDLS, YYNGEE.

The receptor's source is a man aged 18 to 35 in good health. V usage is TRBV9 and J usage is TRBJ2-3, with 9 bases fitting TRBD1. Specimen: naive CD8+ T cells sorted from blood. The chain's CDR3 is CASSPRQGEGTDTQYF. The CDR3 DNA reads as TGTGCCAGCAGCCCCAGACAGGGGGAGGGCACAGATACGCAGTATTTT.